This T cell receptor (beta chain) was observed in a study of beta chain features in type 1 diabetes. This clone was observed a handful of times. Of the isolated RNA, all was reverse transcribed, and so the sequenced material was expressed TCRB transcripts. Some clones are missing from TCRdb's copy, which holds only in-frame ones; the method was immunoSEQ multiplex PCR. The data contain roughly 120,000 clones, 40% of them singletons. The germline CDR1 and CDR2 sequences are LGHNA and YSLEER. Trimming cost V 2 bases and J 4 bases; bases outside gene matches: 7. The CDR3 is 17 residues long. Sequenced material: stem cell memory CD4+ T cells from blood. The TCR was taken from a woman aged 18-30 years in good health. V is TRBV4-3 and J is TRBJ2-2; TRBD2 matches 10 bases. CDR3 bases: TGCGCCAGCAGCCAATGGGGGACTAGCGCCAGCACCGGGGAGCTGTTTTTT. It translates to CASSQWGTSASTGELFF.